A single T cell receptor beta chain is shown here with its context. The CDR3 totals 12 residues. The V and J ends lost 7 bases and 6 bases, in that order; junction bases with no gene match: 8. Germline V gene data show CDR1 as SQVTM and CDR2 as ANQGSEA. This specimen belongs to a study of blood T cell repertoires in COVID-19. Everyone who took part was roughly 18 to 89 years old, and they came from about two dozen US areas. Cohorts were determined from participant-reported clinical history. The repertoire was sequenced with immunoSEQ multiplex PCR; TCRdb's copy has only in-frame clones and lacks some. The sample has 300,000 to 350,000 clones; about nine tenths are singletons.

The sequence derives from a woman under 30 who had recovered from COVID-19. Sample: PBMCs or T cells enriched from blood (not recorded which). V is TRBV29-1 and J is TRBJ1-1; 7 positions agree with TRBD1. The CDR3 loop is CSGSRGAAEAFF. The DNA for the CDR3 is TGCAGCGGAAGCAGGGGGGCGGCTGAAGCTTTCTTT.